This record looks at one T cell receptor beta chain sequence and its context. Profiling relied on immunoSEQ multiplex PCR, and the TCRdb table lists in-frame clones only, not all of them. The sample records about 130,000 clones, about 95% being singletons. V lost 5 bases to trimming and J lost 2 bases, with 12 bases between them. Per the germline V gene, CDR1 is SGHTA and CDR2 is FQGNSA. The CDR3 sequence is 14 residues long. This sample was taken from a study of control samples from healthy donors and cancer patients. This sequence joins TRBV7-2 and TRBJ1-1; weak D call: TRBD1 (6 bases). Material: blood. This TCR came from a man aged 25-45 years in good health. The CDR3 coding sequence is TGTGCCAGCAGCCTGACAGGAATTAACACTGAAGCTTTCTTT. The encoded protein is CASSLTGINTEAFF.